This T cell receptor beta chain was documented in a study of spatial heterogeneity in lung cancer. Broader study findings: Tracking of tumor mutation counts was seen in expanded intratumoral alpha and beta TCR counts.

TCRdb re-called the 5' RACE reads with MiXCR, one entry per CDR3 protein. This table holds fewer than 20,000 distinct CDR3 sequences, around 6.5% found once. CDR3 length: 13 amino acids. From germline, CDR1 is MNHEY and CDR2 SMNVEV (reference sequence). The V end was cut by 4 bases, the J end by 5 bases, with 11 bases between. Described time point: sample taken at primary tumor resection. This clonotype was picked up many times. Its antigen is unknown. This specimen consisted of lung tumor tissue, obtained at surgery. The TCR originated in a female donor with early-stage non-small cell lung cancer. This chain joins TRBV27 and TRBJ1-1; perhaps TRBD1 as D (5 bases). Here the CDR3 reads CASSSGLRTEAFF. In DNA form, the CDR3 reads TGTGCCAGCAGTTCAGGGCTCCGGACTGAAGCTTTCTTT.